This T cell receptor (beta chain) was captured in a study of regulatory dendritic cells for organ transplantation. Here immunoSEQ multiplex PCR was the method, and the copy in TCRdb shows in-frame clones only, minus some. The sample holds some 40,000 clones; 75% to 95% are singletons and the top ten take over 0.1%. The CDR3 sequence is 15 residues long. Germline-derived CDR1 and CDR2 are LGHNA and YSLEER. V trimming: 1 base; J trimming: 8 bases; junction bases outside the gene matches: 7. FACS sorted CD4+ or CD8+ T cells into CD45RA+ naive and CD45RO+ memory. This receptor was taken from a human donor in good health. Sequenced material: naive CD8+ T cells from blood. Subset in this sample: CD45RA+ naive T cells. The chain links TRBV4-3 to TRBJ2-2, with 7 bases lining up with TRBD1. The CDR3 reads CASSQAWAQGGELFF. The CDR3 DNA sequence: TGCGCCAGCAGCCAAGCTTGGGCACAGGGGGGGGAGCTGTTTTTT.